This passage covers 27 T cell receptor beta chains from one sample sequenced in a study of cytomegalovirus exposure and HLA in healthy donors. Primers included in the PCR were 60 Vbeta and 13 Jbeta primers. TCRdb's copy holds only in-frame clones and misses some; the assay was immunoSEQ multiplex PCR. The profile covers roughly 170,000 clones, with approximately 75% appearing a single time and approximately 1.5% taken by the ten largest. Material: PBMCs. These receptors all stem from a girl between 10 and 17 years old in good health and CMV-seronegative.

The sample holds a few counts of this clone. The chain couples TRBV5-5 to TRBJ2-7, with TRBD1 matching 10 bases. After removal of 4 bases from V and 4 bases from J, the junction contained 11 bases not matched to a gene. The CDR3 is 16 residues long. Germline V gives CDR1 SGHKS, CDR2 YYEKEE (reference sequence). CDR3 bases: TGTGCCAGCAGCGTGGACAGGGGGTATTCCTTTTACGAGCAGTACTTC. Its protein is CASSVDRGYSFYEQYF.

The chain couples TRBV29-1 to TRBJ1-5; 7 bases are shared with TRBD1. The CDR3 is 13 residues long. The trim removed 4 bases at V and 6 bases at J, leaving 6 bases unmatched. CDR1 and CDR2 (germline): SQVTM, ANQGSEA. The CDR3, as DNA: TGCAGCGTTGCACAGGGGTCCGGTCAGCCCCAGCATTTT. It specifies CSVAQGSGQPQHF.

The chain is built from TRBV9 and TRBJ2-5, with 13 bases identical to TRBD2. The germline gives CDR1 SGDLS, CDR2 YYNGEE. The junction had 10 bases not matched to a gene; V was cut back by 3 bases and J by 5 bases. This CDR3 is built from 17 residues. The CDR3 reads CASSAQGGLAGFETQYF. The CDR3 DNA is TGTGCCAGCAGCGCCCAAGGGGGACTAGCGGGGTTTGAGACCCAGTACTTC.

This clone was counted once. The CDR3 reads CASSLPARDNGYTF. The CDR3 DNA reads TGTGCCAGCAGCTTGCCCGCCAGGGATAATGGCTACACCTTC. The chain uses TRBV5-4 and TRBJ1-2; D may be TRBD1 (5 bases). The CDR3 is 14 amino acids. Looked up from germline, CDR1 is SGHNT and CDR2 is YYREEE (reference sequence). V lost 1 base and J lost 6, with 13 bases in between.

This chain joins TRBV27 and TRBJ2-5; D is undetermined. Germline V gene lookup returns CDR1 MNHEY and CDR2 SMNVEV (reference sequence). The germline V and J ends were trimmed by 5 bases and 0 bases, with 7 bases remaining between them. The CDR3 contains 13 residues. CDR3 nucleotides: TGTGCCAGCAGTGAGAAGTACCAAGAGACCCAGTACTTC. Amino acids: CASSEKYQETQYF.

This clone was observed a single time. The chain recombines TRBV18 with TRBJ1-1; D is perhaps TRBD1 (5 bases). The V end lost 3 bases, the J end lost 4 bases, and 15 bases lay between the germline ends. Germline V gives CDR1 KGHSH, CDR2 LQKENI. This CDR3 comprises 15 residues. In nucleotides, the CDR3 is TGTGCCAGCTCACCGGTGCGACAGCTAGTCACTGAAGCTTTCTTT. The encoded protein is CASSPVRQLVTEAFF.

This clone was picked up a small number of times. V gene TRBV29-1 combines with J gene TRBJ2-5; 9 nucleotides match TRBD2. The germline V gene encodes CDR1 SQVTM and CDR2 ANQGSEA. The CDR3 runs 14 residues. The junction had 6 bases not matched to a gene; V was cut back by 3 bases and J by 4 bases. As DNA, the CDR3 is TGCAGCGTTGAGTGGCGGGGGGGTATAGAGACCCAGTACTTC. Translated, it gives CSVEWRGGIETQYF.

Here the CDR3 DNA reads TGCGCCAGCAGCTTTCGGACACTGCGTGATGGCTACACCTTC. Its protein product is CASSFRTLRDGYTF. V usage is TRBV5-1 and J usage is TRBJ1-2; D might be TRBD1 (5 bases). The CDR3 runs 14 residues. Germline V gives CDR1 SGHRS, CDR2 YFSETQ. V dropped 2 bases and J dropped 6 bases, with 14 bases sitting between them. Combining the CDR3 with reference TRBV5-1 and TRBJ1-2 gives the whole variable domain KAGVTQTPRYLIKTRGQQVTLSCSPISGHRSVSWYQQTPGQGLQFLFEYFSETQRNKGNFPGRFSGRQFSNSRSEMNVSTLELGDSALYLCASSFRTLRDGYTFGSGTRLTVV.

This clone was observed a single time. The J gene is TRBJ1-2, the V gene TRBV2, with a weak D call TRBD1 (5 bases). This CDR3 is built from 14 residues. The germline CDR1 and CDR2 sequences are SNHLY and FYNNEI. V was pared by 4 bases and J by 7 bases, with 16 bases between. The CDR3 spells CASSVEEGAAGYTF. CDR3 nucleotide sequence: TGTGCCAGCAGTGTAGAGGAAGGGGCCGCTGGCTACACCTTC.

The rearrangement links TRBV19 to TRBJ2-2, with D hard to call. CDR3 size: 13 residues. Germline loops: CDR1 LNHDA, CDR2 SQIVND (reference sequence). Trimming took off 5 bases at V and 3 bases at J, with 7 bases between the two ends. The DNA for the CDR3 is TGTGCCAGTAGTGCCCTAGACACCGGGGAGCTGTTTTTT. Translated, it gives CASSALDTGELFF.

This clone showed up just a few times. The chain recombines TRBV19 with TRBJ2-7; 11 nucleotides agree with TRBD1. Losses at the gene ends were 5 bases for V and 3 bases for J; bases not matched to a gene: 15. CDR3 length equals 18 residues. Looked up from germline, CDR1 is LNHDA and CDR2 is SQIVND (reference sequence). CDR3 nucleotides: TGTGCCAGTAGTTCCTCACTTACGGGACAGGGGGTTCTCTACGAGCAGTACTTC. Its translation is CASSSSLTGQGVLYEQYF.

This chain joins TRBV7-9 and TRBJ2-3; TRBD1 matches at 9 bases. CDR1 is SEHNR and CDR2 is FQNEAQ in the germline V gene (reference sequence). CDR3 length: 15 residues. The trim removed 8 bases at V and 0 bases at J, leaving 6 bases unmatched. In DNA, the CDR3 is TGTGCCAGCCCCAGGACAGGGGCTAGCACAGATACGCAGTATTTT. Translated: CASPRTGASTDTQYF.

This clone has just one count. The J gene is TRBJ2-1, the V gene TRBV23-1; TRBD1 might be the D (6 bases). TRBV23-1 is given ORF status, its function remaining uncertain. The CDR3 spans 18 residues. V was pared by 2 bases and J by 6 bases, with 23 bases between. CDR3 region: CASSQILADSWVGNEQFF. CDR3 in DNA: TGCGCCAGCAGTCAAATCCTCGCGGACAGCTGGGTCGGCAATGAGCAGTTCTTC.

The chain couples TRBV7-9 to TRBJ1-2; D not certain. Germline loops: CDR1 SEHNR, CDR2 FQNEAQ (reference sequence). V shed 0 bases and J shed 4 bases, with 12 bases lying between them. The CDR3 sequence is 15 residues long. Here the CDR3 DNA reads TGTGCCAGCAGCTTAGCGCTAAGAGGATCCTATGGCTACACCTTC. Its translation is CASSLALRGSYGYTF.

This rearrangement joins TRBV10-3 to TRBJ1-6; 9 positions agree with TRBD1. Germline V gene sequence: CDR1 ENHRY, CDR2 SYGVKD. The CDR3 totals 14 residues. With V trimmed by 0 bases and J by 11 bases, 2 bases remained unmatched. The CDR3: CAISESGTGPPLHF. CDR3 DNA sequence: TGTGCCATCAGTGAGTCGGGGACAGGGCCACCCCTCCACTTT.

The chain recombines TRBV13 with TRBJ2-1; 7 bases line up with TRBD2. After removal of 2 bases from V and 0 bases from J, the junction contained 7 bases not matched to a gene. The CDR3 totals 17 residues. Germline V lookup: CDR1 PRHDT, CDR2 FYEKMQ (reference sequence). In nucleotides, the CDR3 is TGTGCCAGCAGCTTAATAGGATGGGGGGGCTCCTACAATGAGCAGTTCTTC. Encoded protein: CASSLIGWGGSYNEQFF.

The genes are TRBV5-1 and TRBJ1-1; 7 bases agree with TRBD1. The trim removed 5 bases at V and 0 bases at J, leaving 7 bases unmatched. This CDR3 is 15 amino acids long. The germline CDR1 and CDR2 sequences are SGHRS and YFSETQ. The CDR3 here is CASRPTGRLNTEAFF. The CDR3 DNA is TGCGCCAGCAGGCCGACAGGGCGACTGAACACTGAAGCTTTCTTT.

The chain uses TRBV5-1 and TRBJ1-1; 7 positions agree with TRBD1. Germline assignment: CDR1 SGHRS and CDR2 YFSETQ. V was pared by 2 bases and J by 3 bases, with 10 bases of the junction left unmatched. The CDR3 loop spans 16 amino acids. The CDR3 nucleotides are TGCGCCAGCAGCTTCGGGCCGACAGGGCGGGACACTGAAGCTTTCTTT. Amino acid sequence: CASSFGPTGRDTEAFF.

In its sample, this clone was seen a few times. The chain combines TRBV25-1 with TRBJ2-5; tentative D call: TRBD2 (7 bases). The germline CDR1 and CDR2 sequences are MGHDK and SYGVNS. This CDR3 spans 13 amino acids. V was cut by 7 bases and J by 5 bases, with 14 bases left in between. In nucleotides, the CDR3 is TGTGCCAGCACCCAGGGGACTACTGAGACCCAGTACTTC. This gives the protein CASTQGTTETQYF.

The chain combines TRBV5-1 with TRBJ1-5; tentatively, D is TRBD1 (6 bases). Trimming shortened V by 0 bases and J by 3 bases, and 13 bases separated the two germline ends. There are 16 residues in the CDR3. Per germline, CDR1 SGHRS and CDR2 YFSETQ. The CDR3 is CASSLGPTGNNQPQHF. The CDR3 nucleotides read TGCGCCAGCAGCTTGGGCCCAACAGGGAACAATCAGCCCCAGCATTTT.

J is TRBJ1-6 and V is TRBV9; D is perhaps TRBD1 (5 bases). V lost 0 bases and J 6 bases, leaving 10 bases between the germline ends. The germline CDR1 and CDR2 sequences are SGDLS and YYNGEE. The CDR3 loop spans 15 amino acids. CDR3 protein: CASSVGQGGNSPLHF. CDR3 DNA: TGTGCCAGCAGCGTAGGTCAGGGTGGTAATTCACCCCTCCACTTT.

The V and J genes are TRBV5-1 and TRBJ2-6; D is unclear. V was trimmed by 4 bases and J by 3 bases, leaving 8 bases between them. The germline V gene has CDR1 SGHRS and CDR2 YFSETQ. The CDR3 loop spans 14 amino acids. Written as DNA, the CDR3 is TGCGCCAGCAGCCCCGAGAGTGGGGCCAACGTCCTGACTTTC. The encoded protein is CASSPESGANVLTF.

The chain links TRBV7-8 to TRBJ2-2; a weak D match, TRBD1 (5 bases). Looked up from germline, CDR1 is SGHVS and CDR2 is FQNEAQ. V was shortened by 5 bases and J by 4 bases, with 20 bases between the two germline ends. The CDR3 sequence is 17 residues long. The CDR3 sequence: CASSVDSYSFLTGELFF. In DNA form, the CDR3 reads TGTGCCAGCAGCGTCGACAGCTACAGTTTCCTCACCGGGGAGCTGTTTTTT.

This chain uses TRBV30 with TRBJ2-7; D may be TRBD2 (5 bases). The V and J ends lost 6 bases and 3 bases respectively, with 15 bases between them. The CDR3 is 13 residues long. Germline V gene data show CDR1 as GTSNPN and CDR2 as SVGIG (reference sequence). CDR3 coding DNA: TGTGCCTGCTCGGGGTTAGTGGTCTACGAGCAGTACTTC. It yields the protein CACSGLVVYEQYF.

The chain joins TRBV6-6 to TRBJ1-1; 10 bases agree with TRBD1. Germline V gene data show CDR1 as MNHNY and CDR2 as SVGAGI (reference sequence). V gave up 5 bases and J gave up 5 bases; unmatched junction bases: 5. The CDR3 contains 14 residues. CDR3 sequence (DNA): TGTGCCAGCAGTAGACAGGGGGCTGGTACTGAAGCTTTCTTT. Protein: CASSRQGAGTEAFF.

This chain joins TRBV6-6 and TRBJ1-4; D gene ambiguous. V lost 10 bases to trimming and J lost 5 bases, with 11 bases between them. This CDR3 comprises 12 residues. Germline-derived CDR1 and CDR2 are MNHNY and SVGAGI (reference sequence). The CDR3 protein is CAIRAGNEKLFF. CDR3 in DNA: TGTGCCATCCGCGCGGGGAATGAAAAACTGTTTTTT.

The rearrangement uses TRBV15 and TRBJ1-2; no definite D call. This CDR3 region has 15 residues. Germline V CDR1 and CDR2: LNHNV, YYDKDF (reference sequence). V was trimmed by 5 bases and J by 1 base, leaving 14 bases between them. In DNA form, the CDR3 reads TGTGCCACCAGCGCCAAAGGTAGACTTAACTATGGCTACACCTTC. This encodes CATSAKGRLNYGYTF. Full variable domain (outside the CDR3, taken from reference TRBV15 and TRBJ1-2): DAMVIQNPRYQVTQFGKPVTLSCSQTLNHNVMYWYQQKSSQAPKLLFHYYDKDFNNEADTPDNFQSRRPNTSFCFLDIRSPGLGDTAMYLCATSAKGRLNYGYTFGSGTRLTVV.